This TCR beta chain was captured by sequencing in a study of shared clonotypes between healthy human individuals. Study conclusions and caveats: Depth was large, yet rarefaction showed that sorted-subset sequencing was incomplete. Some clonotypes were shared by all four sorted-subset donors, while others were not shared. The non-shared ones had lower generation probabilities than the shared ones. An effect of sequencing depth on clonotype sharing among donors was expected. Sampling used blood alone; tissue repertoires probably differ.

Germline V lookup: CDR1 MGHRA, CDR2 YSYEKL. V lost 4 bases, J lost 7 bases, and 16 bases lay in between. This CDR3 spans 15 amino acids. As to this clone: What it recognizes is unknown.

Naive CD8 cells were CD45RO-negative, positively selected for CCR7, excluding terminally differentiated effector memory CD45RA+ cells. The table came from immunoSEQ multiplex PCR; TCRdb's copy has only in-frame clones and leaves some out. Among over 800,000 clones, 80% to 95% were seen once, and the ten largest hold around 24%. J is TRBJ1-4 and V is TRBV4-1; perhaps TRBD1 as D (5 bases). Sequencing was performed on naive CD8+ T cells sorted from blood. This receptor was identified in a man younger than 40 in good health. In DNA form, the CDR3 reads TGCGCCAGCAGCCCCCCAGGGACGTGGGGTGAAAAACTGTTTTTT. Protein: CASSPPGTWGEKLFF.